This TCR beta chain was sequenced in a study of cytomegalovirus exposure and HLA in healthy donors (dated by TCRdb to the late 2010s). Concerning the study at large: In an earlier analysis of 550 to 750 of the donors, 250 to 350 Gb of sequence data and 117 million unique TCR beta sequences from about 179 million T cells were reported. The study was designed to test whether signatures of past pathogen exposure could be identified by cataloging public T cell receptors. Typing coverage varied by locus: roughly 629-630 donors for A, B, C, DRB1 and DQB1; 500 to 550 for DQA1; more than 600 for DPA1; around 450 for DPB1. Among a few hundred genotyped donors of the cohort, an average of 235,054 unique TCR beta nucleotide sequences were sequenced per donor, about a sixth of them non-productive. A few DR-DQ haplotypes were treated as single units for association and clustering because of strong linkage in the cohort. Using immunosequencing, the study profiled T cell repertoires from about 610 subjects and related those repertoires to cytomegalovirus serostatus. In a later genetic analysis, genome-wide SNP genotypes for about 65% of the roughly 700 donors were used, and that subset was treated as a discovery cohort. Approximately 300 gigabases of sequencing data and roughly 81 million unique TCR sequences made up an early release that covered about 640 HLA-typed donors. All discovery cohort repertoires had been generated using a single sequencing platform. To predict cytomegalovirus infection status, the study brought together high-throughput TCR immunosequencing, statistical association of individual TCRs with disease status, and machine learning. An earlier analysis of 450 to 750 of the donors used high-throughput TCR beta sequencing to judge whether each TCR beta V gene segment behaved as functional or pseudogenic. HLA typing included class I and class II loci at four-digit resolution. Among the roughly 400 genotyped donors, around 81% belonged to the genetic ancestry cluster associated with self-reported Caucasian donors. In addition to the first cohort of several hundred subjects, a separate validation cohort of 120 different subjects was used. Rather than drawing on any new phenotypic data, the later analysis identified candidate immune exposures from TCR beta sequences and the way those sequences occurred across donors. Donor age, sex, ethnicity and CMV serostatus were compiled alongside the repertoire data. To study patterns of TCR occurrence, a later analysis re-analyzed previously published TCR beta repertoires from more than 550 donors and added high-resolution HLA genotyping. Study-wide conclusions, independent of this receptor: The study gave a list of about 170 TCR beta chains associated with cytomegalovirus. A further reported finding was that TCR beta sequences accurately predicted the HLA-A and HLA-B alleles for most subjects in the first cohort. Roughly 15 rarely observed V segments, including chromosome 9 orphons, were excluded from the earlier analysis of a few hundred of the donors because counts were too low. Compared with the roughly 600-donor mean, donors in an Asian-associated ancestry cluster had fewer N-insertions in productive TCRs, according to a later genetic analysis. CMV serostatus was the only immune exposure information available for the cohort. The presence/absence analyses assumed that sequencing depth was roughly uniform across donors, and that assumption may not be true. Some IMGT-functional V segments, including TRBV6-2 and TRBV6-3, could not be told apart with the 87-base-pair reads, so those segments were excluded. An earlier analysis of around 540 of the donors showed that most TCR beta V segments appeared in productive rearrangements either about 87% or about 30% of the time, which broadly matched IMGT annotations. Across donors, most TCR sequences were observed very rarely, whereas some public TCRs were present in many individuals. According to the authors, the approach could potentially be generalized to other disease states and immunological phenotypes. The classifier was reported to diagnose cytomegalovirus status with high specificity and sensitivity in both the original cohort and the validation cohort. At a false discovery rate of 0.05, a later analysis linked 16,951 TCR beta sequences to specific HLA alleles. V-gene and J-gene trimming of TCR beta chains was associated with a missense DCLRE1C variant in a later genetic analysis, and the association was replicated in an independent cohort. In vitro tests confirmed that a few of the cytomegalovirus-associated TCR beta chains recognize cytomegalovirus antigens. Compared with equally common non-associated chains, HLA-associated TCR beta chains in a later analysis were more clonally expanded and had lower generation probabilities. In a later analysis, the rate of TCR association differed among HLA loci, with DRB1 alleles having the most associated TCRs and HLA-C alleles having the fewest. Because HLA typing was missing for some donors at each locus, association tests included only the typed subset. A cluster of highly shared sequence variants was judged likely to be a technical artifact of the sequencing pipeline. When HLA alleles, especially DR and DQ, strongly co-occurred, TCR associations were difficult to assign to individual alleles. Several of the top co-occurrence clusters appeared to be linked to parvovirus B19, influenza, CMV and Epstein-Barr virus, according to a later analysis. Correlated functional status among segregating V segments might reflect linkage disequilibrium, but an unknown experimental factor could not be ruled out. In this cohort, only TCR beta chains were sequenced, and detectable features were limited by the absence of alpha or paired-chain data. In a later analysis, most CMV-associated TCR beta chains were found to appear HLA-restricted, with HLA associations seemingly driven largely by CMV exposure.

The method behind the library was the immunoSEQ multiplex PCR assay. The multiplex PCR relied on a mix of 60 forward primers for TCR Vbeta segments and 13 reverse primers for TCR Jbeta segments. The CDR3 region of rearranged TCR beta genes was amplified from genomic DNA by a multiplex PCR assay. Amplified TCR beta libraries were sequenced as 87-base-pair reads on the Illumina HiSeq System. On the authors' methods: In a later analysis, tens of millions of unique TCR beta chains were counted across the 650 to 700 repertoires, and roughly 9.9 million of these chains were shared by at least two donors. Raw reads were error-corrected and collapsed into unique sequences by a nearest-neighbor algorithm in which closely related sequences were merged to remove PCR and sequencing errors. V, D and J gene segments were assigned by aligning CDR3 sequences to IMGT reference sequences. Each retained sequence needed at least a six-nucleotide match to both a V gene segment and a J gene segment. A rearrangement was called productive if the CDR3 had no stop codons and remained in frame with V and J, and every other rearrangement was called non-productive. Following IMGT convention, CDR3 was defined as the stretch from the second conserved V-encoded cysteine to the conserved J-encoded phenylalanine. In an earlier analysis of 587 of the donors, sequences lacking an unambiguous match to a single V gene segment were excluded. An earlier analysis of 587 of the donors called V segments functional above 56.7% productive rearrangements and segregating when the between-donor standard deviation exceeded 5%. A statistical classification framework was developed to diagnose cytomegalovirus status using the catalog of TCR beta chain sequences. In a later analysis, V and J genes were assigned by comparing TCR nucleotide sequences against IMGT/GENE-DB human TR gene sequences. A later analysis assigned CDR3 sequences and most-parsimonious VDJ recombination scenarios with the TCRdist pipeline. In a later analysis, each TCR beta chain was defined by its CDR3 amino acid sequence together with its V-gene family, and reads lacking a unique V-gene family were excluded. To address suspected cross-contamination and a sequencing artifact, a later analysis removed 550 to 750 highly shared, low-generation-probability nucleotide sequences. In a later analysis, a clonal expansion index was calculated for each public chain from normalized within-repertoire ranks of inferred template counts. In a later analysis, generation probabilities were computed with a VDJ recombination model fitted to out-of-frame rearrangements, and the resulting probabilities were checked against IGoR. Hypergeometric tests were used in a later analysis to score TCR-TCR, TCR-HLA and TCR-CMV co-occurrence, with a repertoire-size bias correction applied to the TCR pairs. To estimate false discovery rates, a later analysis permuted the HLA or CMV assignments 20 times. A later analysis grouped co-occurring TCRs with DBSCAN, adding TCRdist sequence similarity when clustering within HLA-allele-positive subsets. Repertoires with fewer than 30,000 or more than 120,000 public chains were left out of co-occurrence clustering, as were roughly five repertoires with anomalous nucleotide sharing. TCRdb took this table from immuneACCESS and kept in-frame rearrangements with V and J called. Such tables lack part of the clones; where checked against another copy, unresolved V genes explain under half of the gap, and the rest is unexplained. V and J calls and clone size are as listed in that table; D and trimming were resolved from the DNA. This sample's listing comprises tens of thousands of clones. 0.95% to 1.3% of the sample is in the top ten clones.

About this clone: Its binding antigen is unknown.

Reading the germline V gene gives CDR1 SGHRS and CDR2 YFSETQ. The junction carries 11 bases between V and J, which are trimmed by 0 bases and 2 bases respectively. The CDR3, cysteine through phenylalanine, is 15 amino acids long. This entry keeps only the CDR3 DNA: 45 bases, framed from base 1. The cohort consisted of 666 healthy bone marrow donors. Cohort members were all nominally healthy when sampled, although unrecorded immune exposures were likely present. The donor tested CMV seronegative, placing the donor among the 300 to 450 seronegative members of the cohort. Every donor gave a peripheral blood sample, and the peripheral blood mononuclear cells from that sample were used for TCR beta sequencing. Genomic DNA extraction from the blood cell samples was performed with the Qiagen DNeasy Blood Extraction Kit.

Sequenced material: PBMCs. Here the chain combines TRBV5-1 and TRBJ1-2, and possibly TRBD1, on 5 matching bases. The sequence was collected from a woman in her twenties or thirties in good health and CMV-seronegative. In nucleotides, the sequence is TGCGCCAGCAGCTTGGCCCAGGGTGGGAACTATGGCTACACCTTC. It translates as CASSLAQGGNYGYTF.